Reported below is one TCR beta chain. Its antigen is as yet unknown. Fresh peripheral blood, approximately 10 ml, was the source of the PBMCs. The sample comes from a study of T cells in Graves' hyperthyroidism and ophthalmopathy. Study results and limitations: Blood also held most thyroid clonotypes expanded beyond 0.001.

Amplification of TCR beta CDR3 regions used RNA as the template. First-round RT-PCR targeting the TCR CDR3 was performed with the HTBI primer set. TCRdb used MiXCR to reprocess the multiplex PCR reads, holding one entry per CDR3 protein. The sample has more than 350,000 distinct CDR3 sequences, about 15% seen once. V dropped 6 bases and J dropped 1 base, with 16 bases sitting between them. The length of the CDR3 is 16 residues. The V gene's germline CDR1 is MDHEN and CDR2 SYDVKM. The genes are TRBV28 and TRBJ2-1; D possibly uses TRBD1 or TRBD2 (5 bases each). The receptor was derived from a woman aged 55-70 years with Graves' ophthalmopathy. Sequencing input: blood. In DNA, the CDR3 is TGTGCCAGCAGCGGAGGACGTAAGGGGTCCTACAATGAGCAGTTCTTC. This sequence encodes CASSGGRKGSYNEQFF.